The source of this TCR beta chain is a study of monozygotic twins with inflammatory bowel disease. Overall study findings and caveats: A reduction in TCRbeta diversity (inverse Simpson) was seen in IBD patients relative to healthy co-twins.

Comment on this clonotype: The antigen remains unidentified.

The UMIs contained a 6-nucleotide sample barcode. They were added by template switching during cDNA synthesis. Each CDR3 protein gets one entry in TCRdb, which reprocessed the 5' RACE reads and gives no DNA. The sample table sets out about 330,000 distinct CDR3 sequences. The CDR3 has 15 residues. CDR1 and CDR2 (germline): ENHRY, SYGVKD. The sequence was collected from a human donor with ulcerative colitis or Crohn's disease, or a healthy co-twin of an affected twin (not recorded which). Sequenced sample: blood. This rearrangement joins TRBV10-3 to TRBJ2-1; lacking DNA, the TRBD2 call made by TCRdb goes unchecked. CDR3 sequence reads: CAISESLTGPGGQFF.